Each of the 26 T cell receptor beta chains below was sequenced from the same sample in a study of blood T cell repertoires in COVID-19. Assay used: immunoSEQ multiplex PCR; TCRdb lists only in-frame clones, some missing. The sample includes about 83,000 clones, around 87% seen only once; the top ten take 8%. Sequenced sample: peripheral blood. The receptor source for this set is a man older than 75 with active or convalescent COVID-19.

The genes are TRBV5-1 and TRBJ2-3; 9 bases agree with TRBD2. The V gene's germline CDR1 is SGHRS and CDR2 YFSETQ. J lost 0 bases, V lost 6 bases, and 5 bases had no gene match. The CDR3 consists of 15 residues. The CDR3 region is CASTIAGESTDTQYF. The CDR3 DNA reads TGCGCCAGCACCATAGCGGGGGAGAGCACAGATACGCAGTATTTT.

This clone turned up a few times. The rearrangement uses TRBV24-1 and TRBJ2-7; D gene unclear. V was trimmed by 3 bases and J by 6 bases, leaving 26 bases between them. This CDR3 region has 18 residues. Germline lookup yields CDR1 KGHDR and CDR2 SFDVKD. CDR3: CATSDGQALVPWVGEQYV. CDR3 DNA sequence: TGTGCCACCAGTGATGGGCAGGCCCTCGTCCCGTGGGTTGGCGAGCAGTACGTC.

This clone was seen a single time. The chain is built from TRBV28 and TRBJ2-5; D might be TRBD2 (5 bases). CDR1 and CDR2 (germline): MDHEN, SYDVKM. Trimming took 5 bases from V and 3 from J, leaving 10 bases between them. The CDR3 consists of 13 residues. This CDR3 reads CASSVDSKETQYF. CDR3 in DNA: TGTGCCAGCAGTGTGGACTCTAAAGAGACCCAGTACTTC.

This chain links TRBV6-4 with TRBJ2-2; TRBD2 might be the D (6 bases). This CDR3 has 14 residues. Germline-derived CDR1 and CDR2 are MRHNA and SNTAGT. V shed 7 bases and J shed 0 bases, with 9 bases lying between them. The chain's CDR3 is CASKGGANTGELFF. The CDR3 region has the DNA TGTGCCAGCAAAGGAGGGGCGAACACCGGGGAGCTGTTTTTT.

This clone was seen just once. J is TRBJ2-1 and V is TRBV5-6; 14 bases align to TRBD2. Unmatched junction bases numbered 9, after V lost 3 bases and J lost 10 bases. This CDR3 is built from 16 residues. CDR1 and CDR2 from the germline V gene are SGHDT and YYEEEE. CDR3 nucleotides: TGTGCCAGCAGCTCTCCGGGACTAGCGGGGGCAGAAGAGCAGTTCTTC. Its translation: CASSSPGLAGAEEQFF.

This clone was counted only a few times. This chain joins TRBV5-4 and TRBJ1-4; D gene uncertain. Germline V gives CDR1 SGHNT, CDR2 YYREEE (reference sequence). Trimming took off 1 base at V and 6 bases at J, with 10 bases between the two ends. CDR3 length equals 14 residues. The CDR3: CASSLPGKDEKLFF. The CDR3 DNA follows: TGTGCCAGCAGCTTGCCGGGGAAGGATGAAAAACTGTTTTTT.

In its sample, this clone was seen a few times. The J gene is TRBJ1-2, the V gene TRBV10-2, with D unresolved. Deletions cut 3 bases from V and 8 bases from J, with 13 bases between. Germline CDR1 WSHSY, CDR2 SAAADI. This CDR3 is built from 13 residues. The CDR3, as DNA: TGCGCCAGCAGTGACCCAACTTTGGAGGGCTACACCTTC. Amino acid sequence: CASSDPTLEGYTF.

CDR3: CASQNRGGDTEAFF. In nucleotides, the CDR3 is TGTGCCAGCCAAAACAGGGGTGGCGACACTGAAGCTTTCTTT. The chain couples TRBV19 to TRBJ1-1, with 7 positions matching TRBD1. The CDR3 is made up of 14 amino acids. With 9 bases clipped from V and 3 bases from J, the junction kept 10 bases outside the gene matches. Germline CDR1 LNHDA, CDR2 SQIVND (reference sequence).

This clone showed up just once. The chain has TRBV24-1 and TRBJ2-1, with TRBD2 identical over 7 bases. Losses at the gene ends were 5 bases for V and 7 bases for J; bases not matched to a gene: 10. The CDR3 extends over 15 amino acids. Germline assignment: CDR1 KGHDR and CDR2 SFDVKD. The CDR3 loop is CATSAQLATSNEQFF. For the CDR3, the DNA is TGTGCCACCAGTGCTCAACTAGCGACGTCGAATGAGCAGTTCTTC.

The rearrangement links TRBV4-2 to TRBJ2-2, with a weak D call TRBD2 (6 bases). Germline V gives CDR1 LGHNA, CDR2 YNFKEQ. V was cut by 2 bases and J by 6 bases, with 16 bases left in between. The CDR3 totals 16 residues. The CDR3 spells CASSQLRASAAGELFF. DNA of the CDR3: TGTGCCAGCAGCCAATTAAGGGCTAGCGCCGCCGGGGAGCTGTTTTTT.

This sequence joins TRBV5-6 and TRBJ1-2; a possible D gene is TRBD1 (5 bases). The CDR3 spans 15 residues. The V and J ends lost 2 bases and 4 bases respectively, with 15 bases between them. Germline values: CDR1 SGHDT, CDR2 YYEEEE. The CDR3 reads CASSFPGREVYGYTF. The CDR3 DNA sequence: TGTGCCAGCAGCTTCCCAGGGAGGGAGGTCTATGGCTACACCTTC.

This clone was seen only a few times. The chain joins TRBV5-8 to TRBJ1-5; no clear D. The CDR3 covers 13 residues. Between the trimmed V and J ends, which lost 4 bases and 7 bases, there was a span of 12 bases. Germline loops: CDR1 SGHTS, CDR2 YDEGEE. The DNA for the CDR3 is TGTGCCAGCAGCCGCGACAACCGGCAGCCCCAGCATTTT. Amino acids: CASSRDNRQPQHF.

The CDR3 nucleotides are TGTGCCAGCACCGCAGTCGGGACAGGGAACTACAATGAGCAGTTCTTC. The encoded protein is CASTAVGTGNYNEQFF. The V and J genes are TRBV2 and TRBJ2-1, with 9 bases lining up with TRBD1. The germline gives CDR1 SNHLY, CDR2 FYNNEI. This CDR3 is built from 16 residues. The ends lost 7 bases at V and 3 bases at J; junction bases unmatched: 10. The variable domain in full, completed from reference TRBV2 and TRBJ2-1, reads EPEVTQTPSHQVTQMGQEVILRCVPISNHLYFYWYRQILGQKVEFLVSFYNNEISEKSEIFDDQFSVERPDGSNFTLKIRSTKLEDSAMYFCASTAVGTGNYNEQFFGPGTRLTVL.

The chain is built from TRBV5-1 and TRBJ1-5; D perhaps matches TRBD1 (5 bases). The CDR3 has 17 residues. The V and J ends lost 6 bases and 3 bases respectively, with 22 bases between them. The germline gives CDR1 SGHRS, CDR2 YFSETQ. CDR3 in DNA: TGCGCCAGCATTCAGGGTATACAGACAAGAATCAATCAGCCCCAGCATTTT. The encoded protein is CASIQGIQTRINQPQHF.

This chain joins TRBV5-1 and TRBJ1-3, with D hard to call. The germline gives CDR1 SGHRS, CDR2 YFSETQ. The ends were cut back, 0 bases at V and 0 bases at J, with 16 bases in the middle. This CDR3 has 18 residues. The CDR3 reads CASSLVAGGGSSGNTIYF. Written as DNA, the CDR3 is TGCGCCAGCAGCTTGGTGGCGGGAGGCGGCAGCTCTGGAAACACCATATATTTT.

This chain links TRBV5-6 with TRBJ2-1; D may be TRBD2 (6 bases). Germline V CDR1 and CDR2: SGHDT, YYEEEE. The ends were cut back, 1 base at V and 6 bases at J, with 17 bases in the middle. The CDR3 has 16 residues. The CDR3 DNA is TGTGCCAGCAGCTTGCTAGCGTCTCGATTCCCCAATGAGCAGTTCTTC. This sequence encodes CASSLLASRFPNEQFF.

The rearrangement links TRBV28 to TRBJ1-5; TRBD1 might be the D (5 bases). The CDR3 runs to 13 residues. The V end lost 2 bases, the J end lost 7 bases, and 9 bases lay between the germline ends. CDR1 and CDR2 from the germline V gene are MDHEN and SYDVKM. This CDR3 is CASSLGTTQPQHF. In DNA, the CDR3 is TGTGCCAGCAGTTTAGGGACTACCCAGCCCCAGCATTTT.

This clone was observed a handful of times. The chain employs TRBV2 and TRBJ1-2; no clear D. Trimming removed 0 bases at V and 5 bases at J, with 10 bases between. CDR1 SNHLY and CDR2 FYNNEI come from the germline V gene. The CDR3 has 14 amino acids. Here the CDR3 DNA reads TGTGCCAGCAGTGAAGCGCTTCCGGGTTATGGCTACACCTTC. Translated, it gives CASSEALPGYGYTF.

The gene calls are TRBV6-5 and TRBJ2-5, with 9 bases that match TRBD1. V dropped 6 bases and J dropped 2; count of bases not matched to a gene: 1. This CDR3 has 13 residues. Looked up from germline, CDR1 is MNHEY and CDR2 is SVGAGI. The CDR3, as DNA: TGTGCCAGCAGGGACAGGGGTCAAGAGACCCAGTACTTC. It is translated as CASRDRGQETQYF.

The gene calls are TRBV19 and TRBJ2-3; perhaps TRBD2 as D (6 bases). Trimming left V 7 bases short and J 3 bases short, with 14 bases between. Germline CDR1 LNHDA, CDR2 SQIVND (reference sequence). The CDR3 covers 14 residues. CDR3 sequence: CASTQTGVTDTQYF. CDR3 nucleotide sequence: TGTGCCAGTACCCAGACGGGGGTTACAGATACGCAGTATTTT.

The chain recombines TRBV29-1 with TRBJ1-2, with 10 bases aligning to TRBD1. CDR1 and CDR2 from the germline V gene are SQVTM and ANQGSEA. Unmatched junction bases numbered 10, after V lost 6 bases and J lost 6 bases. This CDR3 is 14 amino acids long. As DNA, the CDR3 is TGCAGCGTCCTTTACGCCGGGACAGGGGATGGCTACACCTTC. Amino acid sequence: CSVLYAGTGDGYTF.

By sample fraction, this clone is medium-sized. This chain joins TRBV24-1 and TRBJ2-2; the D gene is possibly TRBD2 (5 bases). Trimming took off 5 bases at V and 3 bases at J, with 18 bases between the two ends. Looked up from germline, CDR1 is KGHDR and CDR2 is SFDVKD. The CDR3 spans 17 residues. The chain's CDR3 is CATSGPRAGGYTGELFF. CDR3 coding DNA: TGTGCCACCAGTGGCCCAAGGGCAGGCGGGTACACCGGGGAGCTGTTTTTT.

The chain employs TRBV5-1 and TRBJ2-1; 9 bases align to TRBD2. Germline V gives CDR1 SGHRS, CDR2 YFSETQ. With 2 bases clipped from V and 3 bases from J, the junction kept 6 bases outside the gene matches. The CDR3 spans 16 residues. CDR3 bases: TGCGCCAGCAGCTTTGGGGTAGCGGGGGTCTACAATGAGCAGTTCTTC. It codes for CASSFGVAGVYNEQFF.

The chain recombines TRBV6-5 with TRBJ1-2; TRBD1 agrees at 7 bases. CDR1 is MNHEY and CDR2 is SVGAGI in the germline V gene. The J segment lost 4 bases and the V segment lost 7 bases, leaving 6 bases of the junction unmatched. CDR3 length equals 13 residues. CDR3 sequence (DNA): TGTGCCAGCACTAGGGACAGAATCTATGGCTACACCTTC. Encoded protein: CASTRDRIYGYTF.

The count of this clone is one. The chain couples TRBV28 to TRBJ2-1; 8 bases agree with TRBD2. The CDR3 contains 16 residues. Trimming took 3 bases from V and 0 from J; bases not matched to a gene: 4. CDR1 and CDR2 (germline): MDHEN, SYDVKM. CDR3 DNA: TGTGCCAGCAGTTTTCAACGGGGGGGCTCCTACAATGAGCAGTTCTTC. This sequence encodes CASSFQRGGSYNEQFF.

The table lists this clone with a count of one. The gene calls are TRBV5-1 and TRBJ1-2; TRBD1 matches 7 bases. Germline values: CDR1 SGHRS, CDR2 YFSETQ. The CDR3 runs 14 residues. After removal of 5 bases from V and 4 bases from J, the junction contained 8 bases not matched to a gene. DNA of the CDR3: TGCGCCAGCAGACCGAGACAGGGAGGCTATGGCTACACCTTC. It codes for CASRPRQGGYGYTF.